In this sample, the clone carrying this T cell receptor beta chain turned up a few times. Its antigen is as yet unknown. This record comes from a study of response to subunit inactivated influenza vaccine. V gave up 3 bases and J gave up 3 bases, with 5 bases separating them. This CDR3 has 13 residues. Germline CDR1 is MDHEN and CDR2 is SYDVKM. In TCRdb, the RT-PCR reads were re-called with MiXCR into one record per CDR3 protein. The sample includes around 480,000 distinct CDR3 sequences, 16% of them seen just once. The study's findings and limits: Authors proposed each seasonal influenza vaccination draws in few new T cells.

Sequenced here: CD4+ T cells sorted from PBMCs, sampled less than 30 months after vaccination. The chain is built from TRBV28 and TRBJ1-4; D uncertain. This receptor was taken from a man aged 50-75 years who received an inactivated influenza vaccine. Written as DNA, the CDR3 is TGTGCCAGCAGTTTGTACTCTAATGAAAAACTGTTTTTT. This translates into CASSLYSNEKLFF.